The present T cell receptor (beta chain) was sequenced within a study of T-cell reconstitution after alpha-beta-depleted transplantation in children. Overall study findings and caveats: Elevated TCRbeta diversity at day 60 was traced, in some patients, to surviving recipient T cells and thymic progenitors.

The CDR3 totals 12 residues. The V and J ends lost 3 bases and 5 bases respectively, with 7 bases between them. Germline CDR1 ENHRY, CDR2 SYGVKD. Preparation of the TCRbeta library involved a method that used unique molecular identifiers. TCRdb re-called the PCR reads through MiXCR, storing one row per CDR3 protein. This table holds some 8,000 distinct CDR3 sequences, approximately 29% found once. This clonotype is judged medium-sized (0.01 to 0.1%). Its specificity is not known. The starting material was peripheral blood, obtained 60 days after TCRalphabeta/CD19-depleted stem cell transplant. This chain connects TRBV10-3 to TRBJ1-1; D not resolved. The sequence derives from a boy under three years old who had a stem cell transplant for SCID, so the T cells may come from the graft donor. The CDR3 spells CAISDLHTEAFF. The CDR3 DNA follows: TGTGCCATCAGTGACCTCCATACTGAAGCTTTCTTT.